Shown below are 21 T cell receptor beta chains from a single sample sequenced in a study of blood T cell repertoires in COVID-19. The data were produced by immunoSEQ multiplex PCR, yet TCRdb's version contains in-frame clones alone and is incomplete. The repertoire holds about 250,000 clones, 86% seen once, with roughly 6.2% in the top ten. Material: peripheral blood. The source of these receptors is a woman aged 80 or over with COVID-19, enrolled during active disease.

The chain links TRBV11-2 to TRBJ2-7; 9 bases are shared with TRBD2. CDR3 length equals 13 residues. The V segment lost 5 bases and the J segment 6 bases; nucleotides outside the gene matches: 5. Germline assignment: CDR1 SGHAT and CDR2 FQNNGV. In DNA, the CDR3 is TGTGCCAGCAGCCGTCTAGCGGGGAGCGAGCAGTACTTC. Protein product: CASSRLAGSEQYF.

CDR3 sequence (DNA): TGCGCCAGCATGAGGGGGCAGGGGGCTTTGGGGAACACTGAAGCTTTCTTT. It translates to CASMRGQGALGNTEAFF. The rearrangement uses TRBV4-1 and TRBJ1-1, with 8 bases aligning to TRBD1. The V gene's germline CDR1 is MGHRA and CDR2 YSYEKL. The CDR3 is 17 amino acids. The J segment lost 1 base and the V segment lost 7 bases, leaving 14 bases of the junction unmatched.

CDR3 nucleotides: TGTGCCAGCAGCCATAGCGCACAGGGCGAGGGGGAACTGTTTTTT. As protein: CASSHSAQGEGELFF. The gene calls are TRBV7-9 and TRBJ1-4; tentatively, D is TRBD1 (6 bases). CDR3 length equals 15 residues. The V gene lost 5 bases and the J gene lost 12 bases, with 22 bases spanning the gap. The germline CDR1 and CDR2 sequences are SEHNR and FQNEAQ (reference sequence).

The J gene is TRBJ2-5, the V gene TRBV3-1 (or the pseudogene TRBV3-2); no firm D call. V lost 2 bases, J lost 4 bases, and 2 bases lay in between. Germline CDR1 reads LGHDT; CDR2 reads YNNKEL (reference sequence). The length of the CDR3 is 11 residues. The CDR3 is CASSQRETQYF. DNA of the CDR3: TGTGCCAGCAGCCAACGAGAGACCCAGTACTTC.

The V and J genes are TRBV7-2 and TRBJ1-6; the match to TRBD1 covers 7 bases. Germline CDR1 reads SGHTA; CDR2 reads FQGNSA. With V trimmed by 5 bases and J by 5 bases, 3 bases remained unmatched. CDR3 length: 14 amino acids. DNA of the CDR3: TGTGCCAGCAGCCGGGGGACAGATAATTCACCCCTCCACTTT. Translating it yields CASSRGTDNSPLHF.

V gene TRBV5-1 combines with J gene TRBJ1-2, with a weak D call TRBD1 (5 bases). CDR3 length: 15 residues. The V gene's germline CDR1 is SGHRS and CDR2 YFSETQ. Trimming stripped 1 base from V and 2 bases from J, with 12 bases between. For the CDR3, the DNA is TGCGCCAGCAGCTTGTTAAGCGACAGCAACTATGGCTACACCTTC. Translated, it gives CASSLLSDSNYGYTF.

This clone came up once. The chain uses TRBV6-5 and TRBJ1-2; D perhaps matches TRBD1 (5 bases). Germline V gene lookup returns CDR1 MNHEY and CDR2 SVGAGI. Between the trimmed V and J ends, which lost 4 bases and 2 bases, there was a span of 17 bases. The CDR3 length is 16 residues. CDR3 bases: TGTGCCAGCAGTTTAACTATCCCTCCAGGGAACTATGGCTACACCTTC. It yields the protein CASSLTIPPGNYGYTF.

The V gene is TRBV6-2 or TRBV6-3, the J gene TRBJ1-5, with a possible D match to TRBD1 (6 bases). The CDR3 runs 14 residues. Germline V CDR1 and CDR2: MNHEY, SVGEGT. Trimming removed 4 bases from V and 6 bases from J, with 13 bases in between. The CDR3 spells CASSSQGSVQPQHF. The CDR3 DNA reads TGTGCCAGCAGTTCACAGGGTTCGGTTCAGCCCCAGCATTTT.

The chain uses TRBV6-5 and TRBJ2-6; 7 bases agree with TRBD2. The CDR3 is made up of 14 amino acids. The J segment lost 2 bases and the V segment lost 10 bases, leaving 5 bases of the junction unmatched. From germline, CDR1 is MNHEY and CDR2 SVGAGI. The DNA for the CDR3 is TGTGCCACCAAGGGAGGGACTGGGGCCAACGTCCTGACTTTC. Amino acid sequence: CATKGGTGANVLTF.

CDR3 sequence (DNA): TGTGCCAGCTCACCAATTCGGGCGGGGGGGCCGTCAGATACGCAGTATTTT. This codes for CASSPIRAGGPSDTQYF. This chain joins TRBV18 and TRBJ2-3; 9 positions agree with TRBD2. In germline, CDR1 is KGHSH, CDR2 LQKENI. The CDR3 runs 17 residues. V trimming: 2 bases; J trimming: 4 bases; junction bases outside the gene matches: 10.

The chain employs TRBV24-1 and TRBJ2-3; a possible D gene is TRBD1 (6 bases). Per germline, CDR1 KGHDR and CDR2 SFDVKD. The CDR3 is 16 residues long. The V end was cut by 4 bases, the J end by 5 bases, with 18 bases between. Here the CDR3 reads CATSESGDARVDTQYF. In DNA form, the CDR3 reads TGTGCCACCAGTGAATCAGGGGATGCCCGGGTAGATACGCAGTATTTT.

The chain couples TRBV5-1 to TRBJ1-2, with 11 bases identical to TRBD1. This CDR3 region has 16 residues. Trimming at V came to 2 bases and at J to 5 bases, leaving 8 bases not matched to a gene. The germline V gene has CDR1 SGHRS and CDR2 YFSETQ. In DNA, the CDR3 is TGCGCCAGCAGCTTAGAGCCGGGACAGGGGGGTTATGGCTACACCTTC. This translates into CASSLEPGQGGYGYTF.

The CDR3 sequence: CASSPPPGLAGGFWDYEQYV. DNA of the CDR3: TGTGCCAGCAGCCCACCCCCGGGACTAGCGGGGGGTTTCTGGGACTACGAGCAGTACGTC. The chain recombines TRBV5-8 with TRBJ2-7; 15 positions agree with TRBD2. Germline-derived CDR1 and CDR2 are SGHTS and YDEGEE. Germline trimming cut 4 bases from V and 3 bases from J; bases unmatched to any gene: 17. This CDR3 region has 20 residues.

This rearrangement joins TRBV6-4 to TRBJ1-6, with D unclear. This CDR3 has 15 amino acids. Germline V gives CDR1 MRHNA, CDR2 SNTAGT. With 0 bases removed from V and 5 bases from J, the gap between germline ends came to 8 bases. The CDR3: CASSDSSRDNSPLHF. Here the CDR3 DNA reads TGTGCCAGCAGTGACTCGAGTAGAGATAATTCACCCCTCCACTTT.

J is TRBJ1-3 and V is TRBV5-4, with D possibly matching TRBD1 (6 bases). The ends were cut back, 4 bases at V and 2 bases at J, with 13 bases in the middle. The CDR3 has 15 residues. CDR1 SGHNT and CDR2 YYREEE come from the germline V gene (reference sequence). CDR3 amino acids: CASSRSTGAGNTIYF. The CDR3 region has the DNA TGTGCCAGCAGCCGATCGACAGGCGCTGGAAACACCATATATTTT. Complete variable domain (other parts from reference TRBV5-4 and TRBJ1-3): ETGVTQSPTHLIKTRGQQVTLRCSSQSGHNTVSWYQQALGQGPQFIFQYYREEENGRGNFPPRFSGLQFPNYSSELNVNALELDDSALYLCASSRSTGAGNTIYFGEGSWLTVV.

The chain joins TRBV28 to TRBJ2-1; TRBD2 agrees at 12 bases. The J segment lost 6 bases and the V segment lost 5 bases, leaving 8 bases of the junction unmatched. CDR1 MDHEN and CDR2 SYDVKM come from the germline V gene. There are 16 residues in the CDR3. CDR3 DNA sequence: TGTGCCAGCAGTCTAGCGGGGGGGTTAGAGGGCAATGAGCAGTTCTTC. Its translation: CASSLAGGLEGNEQFF.

There are a few counts of this clone. The chain carries TRBV6-1 and TRBJ1-5; D gene unclear. The germline V gene has CDR1 MNHNS and CDR2 SASEGT. The CDR3 totals 14 residues. The V end lost 3 bases, the J end lost 0 bases, and 6 bases lay between the germline ends. CDR3 coding DNA: TGTGCCAGCAGTGACGTATATAGCAATCAGCCCCAGCATTTT. Amino acids: CASSDVYSNQPQHF.

This clone was observed once. The genes are TRBV23-1 and TRBJ1-5, with 9 positions matching TRBD1. TRBV23-1 belongs to the ORF category, with a function that is uncertain. V lost 0 bases, J lost 4 bases, and 16 bases stayed unmatched. The CDR3 has 20 residues. CDR3 nucleotides: TGCGCCAGCAGTCAATCGTTGGGTGGGGGACAGGGCGTGGGAAATCAGCCCCAGCATTTT. Residues: CASSQSLGGGQGVGNQPQHF.

V and J are TRBV3-1 (or the pseudogene TRBV3-2) and TRBJ2-7, with D perhaps TRBD2 (6 bases). The CDR3 spans 17 residues. Germline V gene sequence: CDR1 LGHDT, CDR2 YNNKEL (reference sequence). The ends were cut back, 0 bases at V and 5 bases at J, with 20 bases in the middle. The CDR3 protein is CASSQESLASEFNEQYF. The CDR3 DNA is TGTGCCAGCAGCCAAGAAAGTCTGGCTAGCGAATTCAACGAGCAGTACTTC.

The J gene is TRBJ1-2, the V gene TRBV7-2; maybe TRBD1 (6 bases). The V end lost 5 bases, the J end lost 5 bases, and 9 bases lay between the germline ends. CDR1 SGHTA and CDR2 FQGNSA come from the germline V gene. There are 12 residues in the CDR3. CDR3 amino acids: CASSVQGYGYTF. In DNA, the CDR3 is TGTGCCAGCAGCGTACAGGGTTATGGCTACACCTTC. Variable domain in full (rest from reference TRBV7-2 and TRBJ1-2): GAGVSQSPSNKVTEKGKDVELRCDPISGHTALYWYRQSLGQGLEFLIYFQGNSAPDKSGLPSDRFSAERTGGSVSTLTIQRTQQEDSAVYLCASSVQGYGYTFGSGTRLTVV.

DNA of the CDR3: TGTGCCAGTAAGACGGGACTTCTCTCTGGAAACACCATATATTTT. Translation: CASKTGLLSGNTIYF. This chain links TRBV5-8 with TRBJ1-3; TRBD1 might be the D (5 bases). V was trimmed by 8 bases and J by 0 bases, leaving 15 bases between them. CDR3 length: 15 amino acids. In germline, CDR1 is SGHTS, CDR2 YDEGEE. Together with reference TRBV5-8 and TRBJ1-3, the CDR3 gives the full variable domain: EAGVTQSPTHLIKTRGQQATLRCSPISGHTSVYWYQQALGLGLQFLLWYDEGEERNRGNFPPRFSGRQFPNYSSELNVNALELEDSALYLCASKTGLLSGNTIYFGEGSWLTVV.